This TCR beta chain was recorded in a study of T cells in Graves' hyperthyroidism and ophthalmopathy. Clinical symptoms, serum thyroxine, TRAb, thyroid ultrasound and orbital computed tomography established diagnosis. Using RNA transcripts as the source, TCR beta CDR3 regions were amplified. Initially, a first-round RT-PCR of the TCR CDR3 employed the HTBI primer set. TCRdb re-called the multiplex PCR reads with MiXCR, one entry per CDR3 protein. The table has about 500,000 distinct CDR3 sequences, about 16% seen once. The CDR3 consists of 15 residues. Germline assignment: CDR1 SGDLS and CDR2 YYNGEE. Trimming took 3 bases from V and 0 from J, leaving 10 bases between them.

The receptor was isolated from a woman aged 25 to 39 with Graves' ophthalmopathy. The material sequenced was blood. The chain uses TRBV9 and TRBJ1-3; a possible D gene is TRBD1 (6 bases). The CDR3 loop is CASSEGGYSGNTIYF. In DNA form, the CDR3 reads TGTGCCAGCAGCGAAGGGGGTTACTCTGGAAACACCATATATTTT.